Below are 25 T cell receptor beta chains sequenced from a single sample in a study of blood T cells in healthy people across ages. A second PCR, run for roughly 7 to 12 cycles, used a sample-barcoded 5' primer plus a J-beta primer mix. TCRdb reprocessed the 5' RACE reads with MiXCR, giving one entry per CDR3 protein. The sample lists more than 1 million distinct CDR3 sequences; less than 50% were seen once. Input material: blood. These TCRs come from a woman aged 55-70 years in good health.

This chain uses TRBV6-2 or TRBV6-3 with TRBJ2-1, with D unresolved. The CDR3 loop spans 13 amino acids. Germline V gene data show CDR1 as MNHEY and CDR2 as SVGEGT. With 0 bases removed from V and 7 bases from J, the gap between germline ends came to 7 bases. This chain's CDR3 is CASSYSLRNEQFF. In DNA, the CDR3 is TGTGCCAGCAGTTACTCTTTGAGGAATGAGCAGTTCTTC.

This clonotype was seen only a few times. The chain combines TRBV6-2 or TRBV6-3 with TRBJ2-1; D is uncertain. Trimming cost V 4 bases and J 9 bases, with 13 bases left between them. This CDR3 has 13 amino acids. CDR1 and CDR2 from the germline V gene are MNHEY and SVGEGT. The CDR3 coding sequence is TGTGCCAGCAGTTTCCTAGAATGGGGTGAGCAGTTCTTC. Its translation is CASSFLEWGEQFF.

This clonotype showed up just once. In nucleotides, the CDR3 is TGTGCCAGCAGCCAAAGGGGCCGATCAAGAAGCTCCTATAATTCACCCCTCCACTTT. Residues: CASSQRGRSRSSYNSPLHF. The V call is TRBV3-1, the J call TRBJ1-6; TRBD1 might be the D (5 bases). CDR3 length equals 19 residues. V lost 2 bases, J lost 0 bases, and 17 bases lay in between. Germline V CDR1 and CDR2: LGHDT, YNNKEL (reference sequence).

This chain's CDR3 is CASSTQGGSNNEQFF. In nucleotides, the CDR3 is TGTGCCAGCAGCACCCAGGGCGGGAGCAACAATGAGCAGTTCTTC. The chain has TRBV9 and TRBJ2-1; the match to TRBD2 covers 7 bases. From germline, CDR1 is SGDLS and CDR2 YYNGEE. With 4 bases clipped from V and 5 bases from J, the junction kept 9 bases outside the gene matches. The CDR3 totals 15 residues.

The chain links TRBV20-1 to TRBJ2-1; 11 nucleotides align to TRBD2. V was clipped by 5 bases and J by 5 bases; unmatched bases: 8. Germline CDR1 DFQATT, CDR2 SNEGSKA (reference sequence). The CDR3 has 15 amino acids. In nucleotides, the CDR3 is TGCAGTGCTCCAACTAGCGGGAGTCCTGACAATGAGCAGTTCTTC. Protein product: CSAPTSGSPDNEQFF.

CDR3 protein: CASSLTDASTDTQYF. The CDR3 coding sequence is TGTGCCAGCAGCTTGACAGATGCTAGCACAGATACGCAGTATTTT. The J gene is TRBJ2-3, the V gene TRBV7-3; tentatively, D is TRBD1 (5 bases). In germline, CDR1 is SGHTA, CDR2 FQGTGA. There are 15 residues in the CDR3. The ends were cut back, 3 bases at V and 0 bases at J, with 10 bases in the middle. Drawing the rest from reference TRBV7-3 and TRBJ2-3, the complete variable domain is GAGVSQTPSNKVTEKGKYVELRCDPISGHTALYWYRQSLGQGPEFLIYFQGTGAADDSGLPNDRFFAVRPEGSVSTLKIQRTERGDSAVYLCASSLTDASTDTQYFGPGTRLTVL.

The chain employs TRBV20-1 and TRBJ1-4; the D is unclear. Per the germline V gene, CDR1 is DFQATT and CDR2 is SNEGSKA (reference sequence). V dropped 4 bases and J dropped 5 bases, with 11 bases sitting between them. This CDR3 contains 13 residues. The CDR3 region is CSAKPGRNEKLFF. The CDR3 region has the DNA TGCAGTGCTAAGCCCGGGAGAAATGAAAAACTGTTTTTT.

This clonotype was recorded a few times. The rearrangement joins TRBV6-5 to TRBJ2-5; D ambiguous. The CDR3 sequence is 12 residues long. The germline V gene has CDR1 MNHEY and CDR2 SVGAGI. V gave up 2 bases and J gave up 11 bases, with 12 bases separating them. The CDR3 sequence: CASSYQLGEQYF. In nucleotides, the CDR3 is TGTGCCAGCAGTTACCAGTTAGGTGAGCAGTACTTC.

The rearrangement joins TRBV6-6 to TRBJ2-5; D perhaps matches TRBD2 (6 bases). In germline, CDR1 is MNHNY, CDR2 SVGAGI (reference sequence). V was pared by 0 bases and J by 3 bases, with 11 bases between. The CDR3 length is 15 residues. DNA for the CDR3: TGTGCCAGCAGTTACTCGTTGGGAGGTGAAGAGACCCAGTACTTC. Amino acid sequence: CASSYSLGGEETQYF.

The CDR3 sequence: CATLLGTSTDTQYF. The DNA for the CDR3 is TGTGCCACCTTACTAGGGACCTCCACAGATACGCAGTATTTT. V gene TRBV6-2 or TRBV6-3 combines with J gene TRBJ2-3; D is possibly TRBD1 or TRBD2 (5 bases each). Trimming cost V 10 bases and J 2 bases, with 16 bases left between them. The CDR3 extends over 14 amino acids. The germline V gene encodes CDR1 MNHEY and CDR2 SVGEGT.

This clonotype was recorded a few times. CDR3: CASSQTRGLAGVNEQFF. The CDR3 DNA follows: TGTGCCAGCAGTCAAACTAGAGGACTAGCGGGAGTTAATGAGCAGTTCTTC. The chain carries TRBV28 and TRBJ2-1; 13 bases agree with TRBD2. The germline CDR1 and CDR2 sequences are MDHEN and SYDVKM. This CDR3 has 17 amino acids. Trimming cost V 5 bases and J 7 bases; bases outside gene matches: 11.

This chain connects TRBV4-1 to TRBJ2-1; D may be TRBD1 or TRBD2 (6 bases each). Germline assignment: CDR1 MGHRA and CDR2 YSYEKL. This CDR3 is 16 amino acids long. V shed 1 base and J shed 10 bases, with 20 bases lying between them. CDR3 sequence reads: CASSQAHGGQLREQFF. The CDR3 DNA follows: TGCGCCAGCAGCCAAGCTCACGGGGGCCAACTTCGGGAGCAGTTCTTC.

The table lists this clonotype with a count of one. The chain links TRBV10-1 to TRBJ2-5; 7 nucleotides line up with TRBD2. Germline V gene lookup returns CDR1 WNHNN and CDR2 SYGVQD (reference sequence). The CDR3 sequence is 15 residues long. V trimming: 3 bases; J trimming: 0 bases; junction bases outside the gene matches: 4. CDR3 loop: CASSDREANQETQYF. Here the CDR3 DNA reads TGCGCCAGCAGTGACCGGGAGGCTAACCAAGAGACCCAGTACTTC.

The chain is built from TRBV20-1 and TRBJ2-1, with no clear D. V was pared by 6 bases and J by 1 base, with 13 bases between. This CDR3 has 14 amino acids. Germline CDR1 is DFQATT and CDR2 is SNEGSKA (reference sequence). Written as DNA, the CDR3 is TGCAGTGCCCTTAGGCATAGTTCCTACAATGAGCAGTTCTTC. It is translated as CSALRHSSYNEQFF.

This clonotype showed up many times. This chain uses TRBV7-2 with TRBJ2-7, with D perhaps TRBD1 or TRBD2 (5 bases each). CDR3 length: 14 residues. V was clipped by 4 bases and J by 7 bases, with 17 bases between them. Germline CDR1 and CDR2: SGHTA and FQGNSA. CDR3 nucleotide sequence: TGTGCCAGCAGCTCTAGGGGACGAGTAGGGGAGCAGTACTTC. This translates into CASSSRGRVGEQYF.

This rearrangement joins TRBV14 to TRBJ2-7; TRBD2 agrees at 14 bases. The CDR3 sequence is 19 residues long. Germline V gene sequence: CDR1 SGHDN, CDR2 FVKESK. With V trimmed by 3 bases and J by 4 bases, 14 bases remained unmatched. The CDR3 DNA sequence: TGTGCCAGCAGCCAGCAACCGGGACTAGCGGGAGCGTCTAAATACGAGCAGTACTTC. Translated, it gives CASSQQPGLAGASKYEQYF.

Only a few counts were recorded for this clonotype. The rearrangement joins TRBV11-1 to TRBJ2-3, with a possible D match to TRBD1 (6 bases). Germline CDR1 reads SGHAT; CDR2 reads FQDESV (reference sequence). Between the trimmed V and J ends, which lost 5 bases and 3 bases, there was a span of 21 bases. The CDR3 length is 17 residues. The CDR3 region is CASSPGTQGMRTDTQYF. CDR3 sequence (DNA): TGTGCCAGCAGCCCAGGAACGCAGGGGATGAGGACAGATACGCAGTATTTT.

CDR3 sequence reads: CASSFGLLAGAGHGNTQYF. The CDR3 DNA is TGCGCCAGCAGCTTTGGCTTACTAGCGGGAGCAGGGCACGGGAATACGCAGTATTTT. The V call is TRBV5-1, the J call TRBJ2-3; 11 bases match TRBD2. Germline values: CDR1 SGHRS, CDR2 YFSETQ. V dropped 2 bases and J dropped 7; count of bases not matched to a gene: 18. CDR3 length equals 19 residues.

This clonotype was seen only a few times. V and J are TRBV20-1 and TRBJ1-1, with no clear D. This CDR3 contains 13 residues. The V end lost 0 bases, the J end lost 1 base, and 6 bases lay between the germline ends. Germline lookup yields CDR1 DFQATT and CDR2 SNEGSKA (reference sequence). The CDR3 region has the DNA TGCAGTGCTAGAGAGGGCAGGAACACTGAAGCTTTCTTT. Translated, it gives CSAREGRNTEAFF.

The table lists this clonotype with a few counts. The chain carries TRBV12-3 or TRBV12-4 and TRBJ2-3; the D gene is possibly TRBD1 (5 bases). The CDR3 totals 15 residues. Trimming took 5 bases from V and 0 from J, leaving 12 bases between them. CDR3 DNA: TGTGCCAGCAGTCAAGACAGAACTAGCACAGATACGCAGTATTTT. It is translated as CASSQDRTSTDTQYF.

This clonotype was counted ten times or more. The rearrangement links TRBV20-1 to TRBJ2-5; D ambiguous. The ends were cut back, 0 bases at V and 2 bases at J, with 13 bases in the middle. The CDR3 has 15 amino acids. CDR1 and CDR2 from the germline V gene are DFQATT and SNEGSKA (reference sequence). The CDR3 DNA sequence: TGCAGTGCTAGAGATTTGACGAGTTATCAAGAGACCCAGTACTTC. Translated, it gives CSARDLTSYQETQYF.

CDR3 DNA: TGCAGTGCTCTTCTTATACAGGGGGCGATTGGTAATGAGCAGTTCTTC. Amino acid sequence: CSALLIQGAIGNEQFF. The genes are TRBV20-1 and TRBJ2-1; TRBD1 matches 9 bases. CDR3 length equals 16 residues. Germline loops: CDR1 DFQATT, CDR2 SNEGSKA (reference sequence). With 5 bases clipped from V and 7 bases from J, the junction kept 15 bases outside the gene matches.

As to this clonotype: At one end the junction does not follow the germline gene, possibly because of a read error. The V gene is TRBV20-1, the J gene TRBJ2-1; D unresolved. Germline V lookup: CDR1 DFQATT, CDR2 SNEGSKA (reference sequence). The CDR3 consists of 13 residues. CDR3 in amino acids: CGAKDLLGDEQFF. For the CDR3, the DNA is TGCGGTGCTAAAGATCTGTTGGGCGACGAGCAGTTCTTC.

V and J are TRBV27 and TRBJ2-5, with TRBD1 as a possible D gene (5 bases). Trimming took off 3 bases at V and 11 bases at J, with 22 bases between the two ends. CDR3 size: 15 residues. Germline CDR1 reads MNHEY; CDR2 reads SMNVEV (reference sequence). CDR3 region: CASSLDRDLDNEQYF. CDR3 nucleotide sequence: TGTGCCAGCAGTTTGGATCGAGACTTGGACAATGAGCAGTACTTC.

This clonotype was seen a few times. This chain joins TRBV20-1 and TRBJ2-1; TRBD2 matches 10 bases. Germline V CDR1 and CDR2: DFQATT, SNEGSKA (reference sequence). The CDR3 extends over 15 amino acids. The J segment lost 2 bases and the V segment lost 3 bases, leaving 4 bases of the junction unmatched. In DNA, the CDR3 is TGCAGTGCTAGGGGGGGGACTAGCGCCTACAATGAGCAGTTCTTC. It translates to CSARGGTSAYNEQFF.